The source of this T cell receptor (beta chain) is a study of radiation and T cells in renal cell carcinoma. Broader study findings: Dominant CDR3 motifs were more common in irradiated tumors than controls. Sampling covered only 0.75 to 1 g of each tumor.

Documented treatment: treatment-naive control, cytoreductive nephrectomy. Control tumor donors were several females and fewer than twelve males, median age roughly 57 years. Measured with immunoSEQ multiplex PCR; TCRdb has only the in-frame clones, and not every one. This table has over 12,000 clones, less than 65% appearing once. The CDR3 runs to 16 residues. Note on this clone: The antigen is undetermined.

This receptor was taken from a man in his sixties with renal cell carcinoma. Sequenced here: tumor tissue, sampled from a patient whose treatment was nephrectomy without radiotherapy. The V and J genes are TRBV21-1 and TRBJ2-7; the D call in the table, TRBD2, was not verified against the DNA. TRBV21-1 is tagged as a pseudogene. The CDR3 loop reads CASSREHLGVVYEQYF. As DNA, the CDR3 is TGTGCCAGCAGCAGAGAACACCTTGGAGTGGTCTACGAGCAGTACTTC.